These T cell receptor beta chains were read from a single sample in a study of shared clonotypes between healthy human individuals. Some clones are missing from TCRdb's copy, which holds only in-frame ones; the method was immunoSEQ multiplex PCR. The table includes 450,000 to 500,000 clones, 81% detected once. The sample was PBMCs. The receptors derive from a woman aged 40 to 55 in good health. Some clones in this sample may be carry-over from other donors' samples. Each CDR3 is given with its conserved first and last residue. Fields, in order: V gene, J gene, CDR3 protein.

TRBV5-1,TRBJ2-3,CASSLVTSASTDTQYF
TRBV6-5,TRBJ2-2,CATMGVQRAGELFF
TRBV5-5,TRBJ2-4,CASTKQGTKNIQYF
TRBV6-1,TRBJ2-1,CASSEAGLAGVREQFF
TRBV19,TRBJ2-2,CASIQPRALGGELFF
TRBV28,TRBJ2-1,CASSLLLGTSGRGEQFF
TRBV19,TRBJ2-5,CASSMRQGRGETQYF
TRBV11-1,TRBJ2-5,CASSLDGWEETQYF
TRBV28,TRBJ1-1,CASSGRDRGGGTEAFF
TRBV5-4,TRBJ1-2,CASSFDSSSFYGYTF
TRBV28,TRBJ2-2,CASSLRKGSTWGLFF
TRBV5-1,TRBJ1-5,CASSLGDGQGQPQHF
TRBV27,TRBJ2-2,CASTFLAVTGELFF
TRBV7-3,TRBJ2-3,CASSFGGDADTQYF
TRBV28,TRBJ1-2,CASRGPRAGTHYGYTF
TRBV7-2,TRBJ1-5,CASSLAGGRSNQPQHF
TRBV28,TRBJ2-7,CASTQRGSGSTYEQYF
TRBV28,TRBJ1-2,CASSLRGWLSYTF
TRBV15,TRBJ1-5,CATSRHLGTEGNF
TRBV9,TRBJ2-5,CASSGARQGSQETQYF
TRBV9,TRBJ1-4,CASSVRINEKLFF
TRBV27,TRBJ1-2,CASSKRGTRSTNGYTF
TRBV9,TRBJ2-2,CASSVDPGPGGELFF
TRBV10-3,TRBJ2-1,CAISDGGNPYNEQFF
TRBV11-2,TRBJ2-7,CASSFRDYRSYEQYF
TRBV7-2,TRBJ2-1,CASSLAAGTHEQFF
TRBV7-9,TRBJ2-7,CASSLAAGDYEQYF
TRBV28,TRBJ1-3,CASSTAALSGNTIYF
TRBV30,TRBJ1-1,CAWSVDSNTEAFF
TRBV5-1,TRBJ1-5,CASSPTGGGDQPQHF
TRBV21-1,TRBJ2-7,CASSYGFPSSYEQYF
TRBV9,TRBJ2-3,CASSVGGSLTDTQYF
TRBV10-3,TRBJ1-4,CAISEQGMTNEKLFF
TRBV19,TRBJ1-2,CASSIVDVGIYGYTF
TRBV4-2,TRBJ1-3,CASSQPTQPGNTIYF
TRBV4-2,TRBJ2-5,CASSQVIAGDETQYF
TRBV5-6,TRBJ2-2,CASSLIGNTGELFF